Here is one TCR beta chain with its context. What it binds is unknown. Per germline, CDR1 ENHRY and CDR2 SYGVKD. V lost 0 bases and J 2 bases, leaving 11 bases between the germline ends. The CDR3 totals 15 residues. This sample is part of a study of human T cells and chemical hapten exposure. Study-wide context: DPC (0.01%) was patch tested on the upper back and read at 6 days.

Study-wide findings and caveats: Expanded TCRs grouped into significantly more large CDR3 similarity clusters than controls produced.

Regarding time point: patch test 1, 2 weeks after DPC sensitization. Indicated treatment: therapeutic diphenylcyclopropenone sensitization with weekly scalp DPC. One entry per CDR3 protein, called by TCRdb with MiXCR from the RACE reads. This repertoire shows roughly 98,000 distinct CDR3 sequences, around 11% found once; its top ten account for around 2.2%. The specimen comprised whole blood, sampled in connection with sensitization to the hapten diphenylcyclopropenone (DPC). The chain links TRBV10-3 to TRBJ2-7, with D possibly matching TRBD2 (6 bases). The receptor was derived from a woman between 40 and 50 years old with alopecia areata. Some clones in this sample may be carry-over from other donors' samples. As DNA, the CDR3 is TGTGCCATCAGTGAGTCTAGCGGCCCTACCTACGAGCAGTACTTC. This codes for CAISESSGPTYEQYF.